One sample yielded the 22 T cell receptor beta chains listed below, sequenced in a study of T cell responses to AZD1222 COVID-19 vaccine. TCRdb's copy holds only in-frame clones and misses some; the assay was immunoSEQ multiplex PCR. The repertoire includes some 100,000 clones, around 84% of them detected once, and about 9.4% sits in the top ten. The sequenced sample was peripheral blood, obtained on day 0 of AZD1222 vaccination. These receptor sequences come from an adult in good health.

This chain uses TRBV19 with TRBJ2-1, with 9 bases aligning to TRBD1. This CDR3 contains 14 residues. V was clipped by 6 bases and J by 15 bases; unmatched bases: 15. Germline assignment: CDR1 LNHDA and CDR2 SQIVND (reference sequence). Written as DNA, the CDR3 is TGTGCCAGTAGGGGGACAGGGAATCCCCGAGCACGGTTCTTC. Protein product: CASRGTGNPRARFF.

This chain links TRBV27 with TRBJ1-5, with a tentative D call TRBD1 (6 bases). CDR1 and CDR2 from the germline V gene are MNHEY and SMNVEV (reference sequence). This CDR3 is 15 amino acids long. The ends were cut back, 8 bases at V and 3 bases at J, with 17 bases in the middle. CDR3 protein: CASLPGAGDNQPQHF. The CDR3 DNA follows: TGTGCCAGCCTCCCAGGGGCAGGGGACAATCAGCCCCAGCATTTT.

The gene calls are TRBV19 and TRBJ1-2; 9 bases fit TRBD1. With 7 bases clipped from V and 4 bases from J, the junction kept 10 bases outside the gene matches. The CDR3 covers 15 residues. Germline V gene data show CDR1 as LNHDA and CDR2 as SQIVND (reference sequence). The chain's CDR3 is CASIPGQGPAYGYTF. The CDR3 bases are TGTGCCAGTATCCCGGGACAGGGCCCAGCCTATGGCTACACCTTC.

This chain uses TRBV28 with TRBJ2-7; D is undetermined. From germline, CDR1 is MDHEN and CDR2 SYDVKM. CDR3 size: 15 residues. With 5 bases removed from V and 2 bases from J, the gap between germline ends came to 16 bases. The CDR3 DNA is TGTGCCAGCAGTAATTCAGCGCCGTTACCCTACGAGCAGTACTTC. Translating gives CASSNSAPLPYEQYF.

This chain links TRBV12-3 or TRBV12-4 with TRBJ1-1, with unresolved D. The V end was cut by 6 bases, the J end by 4 bases, with 12 bases between. This CDR3 region has 13 residues. This chain's CDR3 is CASRVVGGTEAFF. CDR3 DNA: TGTGCCAGCAGAGTCGTGGGAGGCACTGAAGCTTTCTTT.

The CDR3 DNA is TGTGCCAGCAGCTTAGCCTTGGGCACTGAAGCTTTCTTT. The encoded protein is CASSLALGTEAFF. This chain links TRBV7-2 with TRBJ1-1; D gene ambiguous. The ends were cut back, 0 bases at V and 4 bases at J, with 6 bases in the middle. The germline gives CDR1 SGHTA, CDR2 FQGNSA. The CDR3 is 13 amino acids.

The rearrangement uses TRBV5-1 and TRBJ2-5; D may be TRBD1 (5 bases). V was clipped by 4 bases and J by 5 bases, with 15 bases between them. This CDR3 is built from 14 residues. Germline V gene lookup returns CDR1 SGHRS and CDR2 YFSETQ. In DNA, the CDR3 is TGCGCCAGCAGCCCCGCTACAGGTTCGGAGACCCAGTACTTC. This codes for CASSPATGSETQYF.

The chain is built from TRBV27 and TRBJ1-1, with D unresolved. Germline V gene data show CDR1 as MNHEY and CDR2 as SMNVEV (reference sequence). The germline V and J ends were trimmed by 3 bases and 0 bases, with 8 bases remaining between them. The CDR3 totals 14 residues. DNA of the CDR3: TGTGCCAGCAGTTTCCGGGCTATGAACACTGAAGCTTTCTTT. Translating gives CASSFRAMNTEAFF.

The chain couples TRBV6-6 to TRBJ2-2, with D unclear. The CDR3 extends over 11 amino acids. The V gene lost 6 bases and the J gene lost 6 bases, with 5 bases spanning the gap. Germline CDR1 is MNHNY and CDR2 is SVGAGI (reference sequence). The DNA for the CDR3 is TGTGCCAGCAGCCTTCCCGGGGAGCTGTTTTTT. Translated: CASSLPGELFF.

This chain links TRBV19 with TRBJ2-7; the D gene is possibly TRBD2 (6 bases). The length of the CDR3 is 12 residues. The germline V gene has CDR1 LNHDA and CDR2 SQIVND (reference sequence). The V end lost 5 bases, the J end lost 4 bases, and 9 bases lay between the germline ends. The CDR3, as DNA: TGTGCCAGTAGTTCACGGGGGTACGAGCAGTACTTC. The encoded protein is CASSSRGYEQYF.

The V gene is TRBV2, the J gene TRBJ2-1; the match to TRBD2 covers 15 bases. CDR1 is SNHLY, CDR2 FYNNEI, per germline. The CDR3 runs 15 residues. The J segment lost 15 bases and the V segment lost 1 base, leaving 7 bases of the junction unmatched. CDR3 protein: CASSEEGLAGGSPFF. The CDR3 coding sequence is TGTGCCAGCAGTGAAGAGGGACTAGCGGGGGGCTCTCCGTTCTTC.

This rearrangement joins TRBV30 to TRBJ1-1, with 7 nucleotides matching TRBD1. CDR1 and CDR2 from the germline V gene are GTSNPN and SVGIG (reference sequence). The CDR3 consists of 13 residues. Trimming at V came to 5 bases and at J to 5 bases, leaving 8 bases not matched to a gene. The CDR3 loop is CAWQTGRGTEAFF. CDR3 DNA sequence: TGTGCCTGGCAGACAGGGCGTGGAACTGAAGCTTTCTTT.

The V and J genes are TRBV11-2 and TRBJ1-2; 12 positions agree with TRBD1. CDR1 SGHAT and CDR2 FQNNGV come from the germline V gene. Trimming cost V 5 bases and J 8 bases; bases outside gene matches: 12. The CDR3 spans 16 residues. CDR3 loop: CASSPGRGQGAEGYTF. CDR3 in DNA: TGTGCCAGCAGCCCAGGCCGGGGACAGGGGGCAGAGGGCTACACCTTC.

This clone appeared a single time. CDR3 sequence (DNA): TGTGCCTGGAGTGTGTGGGGAAGCAATCAGCCCCAGCATTTT. Amino acid sequence: CAWSVWGSNQPQHF. The chain employs TRBV30 and TRBJ1-5; D is undetermined. Germline V CDR1 and CDR2: GTSNPN, SVGIG (reference sequence). Trimming took off 0 bases at V and 1 base at J, with 7 bases between the two ends. There are 14 residues in the CDR3.

The chain uses TRBV19 and TRBJ2-2; unclear D gene. The germline V gene has CDR1 LNHDA and CDR2 SQIVND (reference sequence). V lost 0 bases and J 1 base, leaving 9 bases between the germline ends. The CDR3 has 16 amino acids. CDR3 sequence: CASSIESYRNTGELFF. As DNA, the CDR3 is TGTGCCAGTAGTATAGAGTCCTATCGGAACACCGGGGAGCTGTTTTTT.

CDR3: CASSPPGRYEQYF. In nucleotides, the CDR3 is TGTGCCAGTAGCCCGCCGGGGCGCTACGAGCAGTACTTC. The rearrangement joins TRBV19 to TRBJ2-7; the D call may be TRBD1 or TRBD2 (5 bases each). CDR3 length: 13 residues. Germline values: CDR1 LNHDA, CDR2 SQIVND (reference sequence). The V gene lost 6 bases and the J gene lost 3 bases, with 12 bases spanning the gap.

This chain connects TRBV19 to TRBJ1-2, with D possibly matching TRBD1 (5 bases). Deletions cut 3 bases from V and 5 bases from J, with 13 bases between. The germline V gene has CDR1 LNHDA and CDR2 SQIVND (reference sequence). The length of the CDR3 is 14 residues. The CDR3 spells CASSIPRGRYGYTF. Written as DNA, the CDR3 is TGTGCCAGTAGTATCCCCCGGGGGAGATATGGCTACACCTTC.

The V gene is TRBV7-2, the J gene TRBJ2-2; D uncertain. V lost 1 base to trimming and J lost 5 bases, with 5 bases between them. From germline, CDR1 is SGHTA and CDR2 FQGNSA. There are 13 residues in the CDR3. For the CDR3, the DNA is TGTGCCAGCAGCTTAGATTGGACCGGGGAGCTGTTTTTT. This translates into CASSLDWTGELFF. Full variable domain (remainder filled in from reference TRBV7-2 and TRBJ2-2): GAGVSQSPSNKVTEKGKDVELRCDPISGHTALYWYRQSLGQGLEFLIYFQGNSAPDKSGLPSDRFSAERTGGSVSTLTIQRTQQEDSAVYLCASSLDWTGELFFGEGSRLTVL.

The rearrangement links TRBV5-1 to TRBJ1-1, with D possibly matching TRBD1 (6 bases). Per the germline V gene, CDR1 is SGHRS and CDR2 is YFSETQ. This CDR3 contains 15 residues. The V end was cut by 1 base, the J end by 2 bases, with 12 bases between. Written as DNA, the CDR3 is TGCGCCAGCAGCTTGTTACAGGGTAAAAACACTGAAGCTTTCTTT. Its translation: CASSLLQGKNTEAFF.

The chain recombines TRBV21-1 with TRBJ1-4. TRBV21-1 is an annotated pseudogene. There are 18 residues in the CDR3. The CDR3 is CASSKEDGREKGNEKLFF. The CDR3 region has the DNA TGTGCCAGCAGCAAAGAAGATGGCAGGGAGAAGGGTAATGAAAAACTGTTTTTT.

The V gene is TRBV5-4, the J gene TRBJ2-3; D gene uncertain. The CDR3 loop spans 14 amino acids. From germline, CDR1 is SGHNT and CDR2 YYREEE (reference sequence). The V end lost 5 bases, the J end lost 1 base, and 11 bases lay between the germline ends. The CDR3 DNA reads as TGTGCCAGCAGTGGGCTTCCCGGCACAGATACGCAGTATTTT. Translated: CASSGLPGTDTQYF.

The chain couples TRBV18 to TRBJ1-3; D possibly corresponds to TRBD1 (5 bases). The V gene lost 0 bases and the J gene lost 0 bases, with 9 bases spanning the gap. Germline V gene data show CDR1 as KGHSH and CDR2 as LQKENI. This CDR3 has 16 amino acids. CDR3 region: CASSPPRDSSGNTIYF. CDR3 DNA sequence: TGTGCCAGCTCACCACCCCGGGACTCCTCTGGAAACACCATATATTTT.